One sample yielded the 23 T cell receptor beta chains listed below, sequenced in a study of blood T cell repertoires in COVID-19. The protocol was immunoSEQ multiplex PCR, while the TCRdb copy is restricted to in-frame clones and leaves out a portion. The repertoire holds about 76,000 clones, less than 90% seen once, with roughly a sixth in the top ten. The sequenced sample was peripheral blood. The receptors were sampled from a human donor in a cohort sampled during active COVID-19.

V and J are TRBV11-3 and TRBJ1-1; D gene ambiguous. Germline assignment: CDR1 SGHNT and CDR2 YENEEA. V lost 1 base and J 1 base, leaving 10 bases between the germline ends. This CDR3 region has 15 residues. The CDR3, as DNA: TGTGCCAGCAGCTTAGGGGAGGCTGGGAACACTGAAGCTTTCTTT. It translates to CASSLGEAGNTEAFF.

The rearrangement uses TRBV7-2 and TRBJ2-1; TRBD2 is a possible D gene (5 bases). Trimming left V 1 base short and J 3 bases short, with 13 bases between. The CDR3 length is 16 residues. Per germline, CDR1 SGHTA and CDR2 FQGNSA. The CDR3 is CASSLEAASIYNEQFF. The DNA for the CDR3 is TGTGCCAGCAGCTTAGAGGCAGCTAGCATCTACAATGAGCAGTTCTTC.

This clone was seen a single time. The chain recombines TRBV12-2 with TRBJ2-1; the table's D gene call, TRBD2, was not cross checked with the DNA. TRBV12-2 is noted as a pseudogene. The CDR3 length is 24 residues. CDR3 in DNA: TGTGCAAGTCGCTCCAGCCGGGGGGTGCGGGCACTAGCGGGAGGGCCGGGATCCTACAATGAGCAGTTCTTC. Protein: CASRSSRGVRALAGGPGSYNEQFF.

The chain is built from TRBV28 and TRBJ1-1; weak D call: TRBD1 (5 bases). The CDR3 has 11 amino acids. V lost 7 bases and J 5 bases, leaving 8 bases between the germline ends. Germline CDR1 is MDHEN and CDR2 is SYDVKM. CDR3 in amino acids: CASTRGTEAFF. The CDR3, as DNA: TGTGCCAGCACGCGGGGGACTGAAGCTTTCTTT.

In this sample, this clone turned up a few times. This chain uses TRBV7-9 with TRBJ1-1, with 7 bases that match TRBD1. This CDR3 spans 13 amino acids. V trimming: 8 bases; J trimming: 2 bases; junction bases outside the gene matches: 5. Germline V gene data show CDR1 as SEHNR and CDR2 as FQNEAQ (reference sequence). In DNA form, the CDR3 reads TGTGCCAGCCGACTAGGGGGCAACACTGAAGCTTTCTTT. This gives the protein CASRLGGNTEAFF.

The genes are TRBV3-1 (or the pseudogene TRBV3-2) and TRBJ2-5; 9 bases agree with TRBD1. Per germline, CDR1 LGHDT and CDR2 YNNKEL (reference sequence). The ends lost 3 bases at V and 4 bases at J; junction bases unmatched: 9. The CDR3 runs 16 residues. The CDR3 reads CASSHTRDRESETQYF. The CDR3 DNA sequence: TGTGCCAGCAGCCACACACGGGACAGGGAATCAGAGACCCAGTACTTC.

The V call is TRBV19, the J call TRBJ1-2; D might be TRBD1 (5 bases). V was cut by 7 bases and J by 4 bases, with 16 bases left in between. CDR3 length equals 14 residues. Germline CDR1 reads LNHDA; CDR2 reads SQIVND (reference sequence). Here the CDR3 DNA reads TGTGCCAGTACCACACAGGATAACCCCTATGGCTACACCTTC. Amino acids: CASTTQDNPYGYTF.

The chain employs TRBV3-1 (or the pseudogene TRBV3-2) and TRBJ2-7; 11 bases align to TRBD1. The CDR3 consists of 15 residues. The junction had 12 bases not matched to a gene; V was cut back by 8 bases and J by 6 bases. From germline, CDR1 is LGHDT and CDR2 YNNKEL (reference sequence). CDR3 in amino acids: CASEGFGQGAPEQYF. The CDR3 region has the DNA TGTGCCAGCGAGGGTTTTGGACAGGGGGCTCCCGAGCAGTACTTC.

The chain employs TRBV6-6 and TRBJ1-2, with TRBD1 matching 7 bases. The V gene end was trimmed by 5 bases and the J gene end by 6 bases; junction bases not matched to a gene: 12. CDR1 MNHNY and CDR2 SVGAGI come from the germline V gene (reference sequence). The CDR3 runs 15 residues. The CDR3 sequence is CASSNTGQRTDGYTF. CDR3 DNA: TGTGCCAGCAGTAATACGGGACAGAGGACCGATGGCTACACCTTC.

This chain links TRBV12-3 or TRBV12-4 with TRBJ1-5, with no clear D. The CDR3 runs to 13 residues. Trimming cost V 3 bases and J 6 bases, with 9 bases left between them. The CDR3, as DNA: TGTGCCAGCAGTTTTTTGGGAGGTCAGCCCCAGCATTTT. It translates to CASSFLGGQPQHF.

The chain uses TRBV29-1 and TRBJ1-1; D is ambiguous. Trimming took 2 bases from V and 6 from J, leaving 13 bases between them. Per germline, CDR1 SQVTM and CDR2 ANQGSEA. The CDR3 covers 13 residues. The CDR3 here is CSVESRMYPEAFF. The CDR3 DNA sequence: TGCAGCGTTGAAAGCAGGATGTACCCTGAAGCTTTCTTT. Combining the CDR3 with reference TRBV29-1 and TRBJ1-1 gives the whole variable domain SAVISQKPSRDICQRGTSLTIQCQVDSQVTMMFWYRQQPGQSLTLIATANQGSEATYESGFVIDKFPISRPNLTFSTLTVSNMSPEDSSIYLCSVESRMYPEAFFGQGTRLTVV.

This clone has more than one count but fewer than ten. The CDR3 sequence: CASSQVGGRAPDTQYF. CDR3 DNA: TGTGCCAGCAGCCAGGTTGGCGGGAGGGCCCCAGATACGCAGTATTTT. This rearrangement joins TRBV7-2 to TRBJ2-3; 9 nucleotides match TRBD2. With 5 bases clipped from V and 4 bases from J, the junction kept 10 bases outside the gene matches. The CDR3 is 16 residues long. Per germline, CDR1 SGHTA and CDR2 FQGNSA. The whole variable domain, remainder taken from reference TRBV7-2 and TRBJ2-3, is GAGVSQSPSNKVTEKGKDVELRCDPISGHTALYWYRQSLGQGLEFLIYFQGNSAPDKSGLPSDRFSAERTGGSVSTLTIQRTQQEDSAVYLCASSQVGGRAPDTQYFGPGTRLTVL.

This sequence joins TRBV6-6 and TRBJ2-5; tentatively, D is TRBD1 (6 bases). The CDR3 runs 14 residues. Germline V gene lookup returns CDR1 MNHNY and CDR2 SVGAGI (reference sequence). Trimming shortened V by 4 bases and J by 5 bases, and 14 bases separated the two germline ends. In nucleotides, the CDR3 is TGTGCCAGCAGTTCAGGACAGTTTAGGGAGACCCAGTACTTC. This encodes CASSSGQFRETQYF.

Here the CDR3 DNA reads TGCGCCAGCAGCCACCGGCGGGGGGGTAAAAATGAGCAGTTCTTC. Amino acids: CASSHRRGGKNEQFF. This chain links TRBV4-3 with TRBJ2-1, with TRBD2 matching 9 bases. Germline V gene lookup returns CDR1 LGHNA and CDR2 YSLEER. Trimming removed 3 bases from V and 7 bases from J; junction bases left unmatched: 7. The CDR3 sequence is 15 residues long.

V gene TRBV28 combines with J gene TRBJ1-5; D not resolved. The V gene's germline CDR1 is MDHEN and CDR2 SYDVKM. V was clipped by 4 bases and J by 3 bases, with 7 bases between them. This CDR3 comprises 13 residues. CDR3 DNA: TGTGCCAGCAGTTCGGGTTTCAATCAGCCCCAGCATTTT. Translating gives CASSSGFNQPQHF.

The sample holds one count of this clone. This chain joins TRBV28 and TRBJ2-1; the D gene is possibly TRBD1 (5 bases). This CDR3 has 10 residues. V was pared by 8 bases and J by 9 bases, with 8 bases between. Germline V gene data show CDR1 as MDHEN and CDR2 as SYDVKM. The CDR3 bases are TGTGCCAGCGGGGCGATTGAGCAGTTCTTC. Translating it yields CASGAIEQFF.

The V and J genes are TRBV6-5 and TRBJ2-3; 11 bases fit TRBD1. The CDR3 totals 15 residues. Germline V CDR1 and CDR2: MNHEY, SVGAGI. V was clipped by 1 base and J by 5 bases; unmatched bases: 2. The CDR3 DNA sequence: TGTGCCAGCAGTTACTGGACAGGGGGCTTAGATACGCAGTATTTT. Translated: CASSYWTGGLDTQYF.

The chain couples TRBV5-1 to TRBJ2-1; tentatively, D is TRBD2 (6 bases). Trimming removed 0 bases at V and 5 bases at J, with 12 bases between. The germline V gene encodes CDR1 SGHRS and CDR2 YFSETQ. This CDR3 has 15 residues. The CDR3 loop reads CASSLGGLRDNEQFF. The CDR3, as DNA: TGCGCCAGCAGCTTGGGAGGACTAAGAGACAATGAGCAGTTCTTC.

The chain combines TRBV19 with TRBJ2-1; TRBD2 matches 8 bases. The CDR3 is 12 residues long. After removal of 8 bases from V and 9 bases from J, the junction contained 6 bases not matched to a gene. CDR1 is LNHDA, CDR2 SQIVND, per germline (reference sequence). The DNA of the CDR3 is TGTGCCAGTCGGGGGGGCTCCCGTGAGCAGTTCTTC. Amino acid sequence: CASRGGSREQFF.

The chain recombines TRBV19 with TRBJ2-1; TRBD1 matches 8 bases. The junction had 7 bases not matched to a gene; V was cut back by 7 bases and J by 5 bases. Germline V CDR1 and CDR2: LNHDA, SQIVND (reference sequence). This CDR3 spans 14 amino acids. CDR3: CASNRQGLNNEQFF. The CDR3 DNA follows: TGTGCCAGTAATAGACAGGGGTTGAACAATGAGCAGTTCTTC.

The rearrangement joins TRBV6-1 to TRBJ1-1, with 7 bases aligning to TRBD1. CDR1 and CDR2 (germline): MNHNS, SASEGT. This CDR3 contains 15 residues. With V trimmed by 1 base and J by 6 bases, 8 bases remained unmatched. This chain's CDR3 is CASSEVGRGASEAFF. CDR3 nucleotides: TGTGCCAGCAGTGAAGTCGGCAGGGGGGCCTCTGAAGCTTTCTTT.

By sample fraction, this clone is medium-sized. The chain has TRBV4-3 and TRBJ1-2; a possible D gene is TRBD1 (5 bases). The V and J ends lost 0 bases and 4 bases respectively, with 9 bases between them. Germline values: CDR1 LGHNA, CDR2 YSLEER. The CDR3 consists of 14 residues. The CDR3 loop is CASSQDRDSYGYTF. The CDR3 coding sequence is TGCGCCAGCAGCCAAGACCGAGACAGCTATGGCTACACCTTC.

The CDR3 sequence is CASSLEVGGSYEQYF. The CDR3, as DNA: TGTGCCAGCAGCTTGGAAGTCGGGGGCTCCTACGAGCAGTACTTC. The chain carries TRBV5-4 and TRBJ2-7, with D possibly matching TRBD2 (6 bases). In germline, CDR1 is SGHNT, CDR2 YYREEE (reference sequence). With 0 bases removed from V and 0 bases from J, the gap between germline ends came to 10 bases. CDR3 length equals 15 residues. The entire variable domain, with the rest obtained from reference TRBV5-4 and TRBJ2-7, is as follows: ETGVTQSPTHLIKTRGQQVTLRCSSQSGHNTVSWYQQALGQGPQFIFQYYREEENGRGNFPPRFSGLQFPNYSSELNVNALELDDSALYLCASSLEVGGSYEQYFGPGTRLTVT.